Below are 26 T cell receptor beta chains sequenced from a single sample in a study of cytomegalovirus exposure and HLA in healthy donors. The PCR made use of 60 Vbeta and 13 Jbeta primers. Assay: immunoSEQ multiplex PCR; the TCRdb copy retains only in-frame clones and omits some. The sample lists about 120,000 clones; more than 65% were seen once. Sample: PBMCs. The source of these receptors is a woman aged 18 to 35 in good health and CMV-seronegative.

The chain uses TRBV7-9 and TRBJ2-5, with 10 positions matching TRBD1. The germline V gene encodes CDR1 SEHNR and CDR2 FQNEAQ (reference sequence). V was clipped by 3 bases and J by 0 bases; unmatched bases: 1. CDR3 length: 15 amino acids. CDR3 protein: CASSFGTGDQETQYF. CDR3 bases: TGTGCCAGCAGCTTCGGGACAGGGGACCAAGAGACCCAGTACTTC.

The V call is TRBV5-1, the J call TRBJ2-1; possible D gene TRBD2, 6 bases. V was cut by 4 bases and J by 7 bases, with 21 bases left in between. The CDR3 runs 16 residues. From germline, CDR1 is SGHRS and CDR2 YFSETQ. In DNA, the CDR3 is TGCGCCAGCAGCCCAGAAGCGGGCCGGGCAGGGAATGAGCAGTTCTTC. This translates into CASSPEAGRAGNEQFF.

This clone occurred once. The chain carries TRBV2 and TRBJ2-2; 10 bases map to TRBD2. This CDR3 is 15 amino acids long. The germline gives CDR1 SNHLY, CDR2 FYNNEI. With V trimmed by 8 bases and J by 3 bases, 6 bases remained unmatched. CDR3 region: CASSAGTSDTGELFF. For the CDR3, the DNA is TGTGCCAGCTCTGCCGGGACTAGCGACACCGGGGAGCTGTTTTTT.

The V gene is TRBV5-4, the J gene TRBJ2-5; D uncertain. The CDR3 is 14 residues long. Per germline, CDR1 SGHNT and CDR2 YYREEE (reference sequence). The V end lost 0 bases, the J end lost 5 bases, and 11 bases lay between the germline ends. CDR3 amino acids: CASSLEPLRETQYF. DNA of the CDR3: TGTGCCAGCAGCTTGGAACCACTAAGGGAGACCCAGTACTTC.

This rearrangement joins TRBV9 to TRBJ2-3; maybe TRBD2 (6 bases). The CDR3 runs to 15 residues. V was clipped by 7 bases and J by 5 bases, with 20 bases between them. CDR1 SGDLS and CDR2 YYNGEE come from the germline V gene. For the CDR3, the DNA is TGTGCCAGCCGTCCGGGTCCGACCGGGGGAGATACGCAGTATTTT. It encodes CASRPGPTGGDTQYF.

The genes are TRBV10-1 and TRBJ2-1; 13 bases are a match to TRBD2. V gave up 6 bases and J gave up 8 bases; unmatched junction bases: 7. Germline V gene sequence: CDR1 WNHNN, CDR2 SYGVQD (reference sequence). The CDR3 has 15 residues. The CDR3 sequence: CASSPGLAGTDEQFF. The CDR3 DNA is TGCGCCAGCAGCCCGGGACTAGCGGGGACCGATGAGCAGTTCTTC.

The chain combines TRBV19 with TRBJ2-5; 7 bases match TRBD1. The trim removed 5 bases at V and 2 bases at J, leaving 5 bases unmatched. Germline V lookup: CDR1 LNHDA, CDR2 SQIVND (reference sequence). This CDR3 region has 14 residues. CDR3 in amino acids: CASSQWGQQETQYF. The CDR3 DNA reads TGTGCCAGTAGTCAATGGGGACAGCAAGAGACCCAGTACTTC.

This clone has a handful of counts. This chain joins TRBV27 and TRBJ2-5; 9 bases line up with TRBD2. The germline gives CDR1 MNHEY, CDR2 SMNVEV (reference sequence). The V and J ends lost 0 bases and 5 bases, in that order; junction bases with no gene match: 7. The CDR3 runs to 16 residues. In DNA form, the CDR3 reads TGTGCCAGCAGTTTATCGTCAGCGGGAGGAGGCGAGACCCAGTACTTC. Encoded protein: CASSLSSAGGGETQYF.

Here the CDR3 DNA reads TGTGCCAGCAGCCATGGGGAGAGTTTCTCTTACAATGAGCAGTTCTTC. This sequence encodes CASSHGESFSYNEQFF. This chain joins TRBV9 and TRBJ2-1, with a weak D call TRBD2 (5 bases). CDR1 and CDR2 from the germline V gene are SGDLS and YYNGEE. CDR3 size: 16 residues. V shed 4 bases and J shed 4 bases, with 18 bases lying between them.

The rearrangement joins TRBV7-3 to TRBJ2-2; D may be TRBD1 (5 bases). The germline CDR1 and CDR2 sequences are SGHTA and FQGTGA. This CDR3 contains 15 residues. V gave up 1 base and J gave up 5 bases, with 11 bases separating them. CDR3 sequence reads: CASSLSRVGTGELFF. Here the CDR3 DNA reads TGTGCCAGCAGCTTAAGCAGGGTTGGGACCGGGGAGCTGTTTTTT.

This clone turned up a few times. The chain joins TRBV9 to TRBJ1-2; D remains unclear. CDR1 and CDR2 from the germline V gene are SGDLS and YYNGEE. V was pared by 3 bases and J by 8 bases, with 14 bases between. CDR3 length: 13 amino acids. In nucleotides, the CDR3 is TGTGCCAGCAGCGGAAGTTCCACCCTAGGCTACACCTTC. It translates to CASSGSSTLGYTF. The full variable domain, its missing parts supplied by reference TRBV9 and TRBJ1-2, is DSGVTQTPKHLITATGQRVTLRCSPRSGDLSVYWYQQSLDQGLQFLIQYYNGEERAKGNILERFSAQQFPDLHSELNLSSLELGDSALYFCASSGSSTLGYTFGSGTRLTVV.

The rearrangement links TRBV2 to TRBJ1-2, with 8 bases lining up with TRBD1. The CDR3 has 13 residues. With V trimmed by 4 bases and J by 3 bases, 1 base remained unmatched. Germline assignment: CDR1 SNHLY and CDR2 FYNNEI. The CDR3 loop reads CASSGQGYYGYTF. The CDR3 region has the DNA TGTGCCAGCAGTGGACAGGGGTACTATGGCTACACCTTC.

The chain combines TRBV7-9 with TRBJ1-3, with 10 bases identical to TRBD1. J was trimmed by 2 bases and V by 5 bases; bases with no gene match: 6. The CDR3 covers 16 residues. Germline V gene sequence: CDR1 SEHNR, CDR2 FQNEAQ (reference sequence). The CDR3 protein is CASSVGDRGPGNTIYF. Here the CDR3 DNA reads TGTGCCAGCAGCGTTGGGGACAGGGGACCTGGAAACACCATATATTTT. The whole variable domain, remainder taken from reference TRBV7-9 and TRBJ1-3, is DTGVSQNPRHKITKRGQNVTFRCDPISEHNRLYWYRQTLGQGPEFLTYFQNEAQLEKSRLLSDRFSAERPKGSFSTLEIQRTEQGDSAMYLCASSVGDRGPGNTIYFGEGSWLTVV.

This chain links TRBV19 with TRBJ1-2; possible D gene TRBD1, 6 bases. Trimming removed 2 bases from V and 6 bases from J, with 16 bases in between. CDR1 is LNHDA and CDR2 is SQIVND in the germline V gene (reference sequence). The length of the CDR3 is 15 residues. The CDR3 spells CASSISPGDRHGYTF. In DNA, the CDR3 is TGTGCCAGTAGTATAAGTCCAGGGGATCGTCATGGCTACACCTTC.

The chain joins TRBV2 to TRBJ2-7; TRBD2 matches at 14 bases. This CDR3 spans 16 amino acids. V lost 5 bases and J lost 2; bases outside the gene matches: 5. The germline V gene has CDR1 SNHLY and CDR2 FYNNEI. The DNA of the CDR3 is TGTGCCAGCAGTAAGGGACTAGCGGGAGTGGCCTACGAGCAGTACTTC. It is translated as CASSKGLAGVAYEQYF. The complete variable domain, with remaining parts taken from reference TRBV2 and TRBJ2-7, reads EPEVTQTPSHQVTQMGQEVILRCVPISNHLYFYWYRQILGQKVEFLVSFYNNEISEKSEIFDDQFSVERPDGSNFTLKIRSTKLEDSAMYFCASSKGLAGVAYEQYFGPGTRLTVT.

The rearrangement joins TRBV12-5 to TRBJ2-5; 7 bases are a match to TRBD2. V gave up 6 bases and J gave up 7 bases; unmatched junction bases: 14. The CDR3 has 15 residues. CDR1 LGHNT and CDR2 FRNRAP come from the germline V gene. CDR3 bases: TGTGCTAGTGGCCTCCCGGGACTATCCCTAGGGACCCAGTACTTC. Residues: CASGLPGLSLGTQYF.

This chain connects TRBV6-5 to TRBJ2-3; 11 bases align to TRBD1. The V and J ends lost 6 bases and 3 bases, in that order; junction bases with no gene match: 5. The V gene's germline CDR1 is MNHEY and CDR2 SVGAGI. This CDR3 contains 15 residues. CDR3 nucleotides: TGTGCCAGCAGAGTTGGGACAGGGGGGACAGATACGCAGTATTTT. Translating it yields CASRVGTGGTDTQYF.

This clone occurred a few times. V usage is TRBV2 and J usage is TRBJ2-5, with 8 bases lining up with TRBD2. The V segment lost 3 bases and the J segment 2 bases; nucleotides outside the gene matches: 5. This CDR3 contains 15 residues. The germline V gene has CDR1 SNHLY and CDR2 FYNNEI. The CDR3 region has the DNA TGTGCCAGCAGTGACAGAACTAGCGGACAAGAGACCCAGTACTTC. It translates to CASSDRTSGQETQYF.

The rearrangement uses TRBV28 and TRBJ1-2; D perhaps matches TRBD1 (5 bases). There are 14 residues in the CDR3. Germline lookup yields CDR1 MDHEN and CDR2 SYDVKM. V dropped 3 bases and J dropped 2 bases, with 10 bases sitting between them. The CDR3 bases are TGTGCCAGCAGTTTTGGGGGGGGAAACTATGGCTACACCTTC. It is translated as CASSFGGGNYGYTF.

This clone was counted a single time. The chain employs TRBV7-9 and TRBJ2-1; TRBD1 aligns across 7 bases. CDR3 length: 15 residues. Germline CDR1 and CDR2: SEHNR and FQNEAQ (reference sequence). The junction had 10 bases not matched to a gene; V was cut back by 5 bases and J by 6 bases. CDR3 amino acids: CASSSPRGPPNEQFF. The CDR3, as DNA: TGTGCCAGCAGCAGTCCGAGGGGGCCCCCCAATGAGCAGTTCTTC.

The rearrangement uses TRBV9 and TRBJ2-2, with D perhaps matching TRBD1 (6 bases). Deletions cut 6 bases from V and 2 bases from J, with 14 bases between. The CDR3 has 15 residues. From germline, CDR1 is SGDLS and CDR2 YYNGEE. The CDR3 sequence is CASTPMGQNTGELFF. As DNA, the CDR3 is TGTGCCAGCACTCCGATGGGACAAAACACCGGGGAGCTGTTTTTT.

This clone was observed a handful of times. The rearrangement joins TRBV18 to TRBJ1-1; possibly TRBD1 for D (5 bases). The V gene lost 3 bases and the J gene lost 1 base, with 12 bases spanning the gap. The CDR3 runs 15 residues. Germline CDR1 and CDR2: KGHSH and LQKENI. CDR3 amino acids: CASSPLGAGNTEAFF. In DNA, the CDR3 is TGTGCCAGCTCACCTCTTGGGGCAGGGAACACTGAAGCTTTCTTT.

Remarks on this clone: The sample holds other DNA sequences that translate to the same CDR3. The genes are TRBV2 and TRBJ2-1; 10 nucleotides align to TRBD1. Germline CDR1 reads SNHLY; CDR2 reads FYNNEI. V was clipped by 8 bases and J by 6 bases; unmatched bases: 7. The CDR3 length is 14 residues. The CDR3 DNA reads TGTGCCAGCCCGAAGGACAGGGGGTTCAATGAGCAGTTCTTC. Protein sequence: CASPKDRGFNEQFF.

V is TRBV10-1 and J is TRBJ2-7, with 7 bases matching TRBD2. This CDR3 is built from 12 residues. V lost 5 bases to trimming and J lost 7 bases; unmatched junction nucleotides: 5. CDR1 and CDR2 from the germline V gene are WNHNN and SYGVQD (reference sequence). The CDR3 sequence: CASSRGSGEQYF. DNA for the CDR3: TGCGCCAGCAGTCGAGGTAGCGGGGAGCAGTACTTC.

The rearrangement uses TRBV5-1 and TRBJ1-5; the D is unclear. CDR1 SGHRS and CDR2 YFSETQ come from the germline V gene. CDR3 length: 13 residues. Trimming removed 0 bases at V and 5 bases at J, with 6 bases between. The CDR3 DNA reads TGCGCCAGCAGCTTGGACGGGGATCAGCCCCAGCATTTT. Its translation is CASSLDGDQPQHF. Combining the CDR3 with reference TRBV5-1 and TRBJ1-5 gives the whole variable domain KAGVTQTPRYLIKTRGQQVTLSCSPISGHRSVSWYQQTPGQGLQFLFEYFSETQRNKGNFPGRFSGRQFSNSRSEMNVSTLELGDSALYLCASSLDGDQPQHFGDGTRLSIL.

CDR3 residues: CASSPRTSGIGEQYF. For the CDR3, the DNA is TGTGCCAGCAGCCCCCGGACTAGCGGGATCGGGGAGCAGTACTTC. V is TRBV7-2 and J is TRBJ2-7; 12 positions agree with TRBD2. The CDR3 has 15 residues. V dropped 5 bases and J dropped 7; count of bases not matched to a gene: 9. Per the germline V gene, CDR1 is SGHTA and CDR2 is FQGNSA. Looking up the rest from reference TRBV7-2 and TRBJ2-7 gives the full variable domain: GAGVSQSPSNKVTEKGKDVELRCDPISGHTALYWYRQSLGQGLEFLIYFQGNSAPDKSGLPSDRFSAERTGGSVSTLTIQRTQQEDSAVYLCASSPRTSGIGEQYFGPGTRLTVT.